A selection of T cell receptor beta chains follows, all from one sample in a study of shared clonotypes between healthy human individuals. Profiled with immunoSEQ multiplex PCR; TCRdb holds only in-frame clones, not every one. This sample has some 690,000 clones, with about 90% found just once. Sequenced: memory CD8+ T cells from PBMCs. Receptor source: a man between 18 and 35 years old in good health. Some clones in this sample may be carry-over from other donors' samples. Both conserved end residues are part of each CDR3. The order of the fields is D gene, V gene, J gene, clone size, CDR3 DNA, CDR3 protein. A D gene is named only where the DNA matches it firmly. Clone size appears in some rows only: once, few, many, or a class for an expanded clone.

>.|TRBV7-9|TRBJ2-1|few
TGTGCCAGCAGCCCCACCGACGGTTACTCTGAGCAGTTCTTC
CASSPTDGYSEQFF
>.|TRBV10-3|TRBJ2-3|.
TGTGCCATCAGTGATGGCCAGGGGACCACAGATACGCAGTATTTT
CAISDGQGTTDTQYF
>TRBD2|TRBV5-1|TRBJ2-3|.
TGCGCCAGCAGCCAAAGAAAGGGACTAGCGGACATCTTATTGACAGATACGCAGTATTTT
CASSQRKGLADILLTDTQYF
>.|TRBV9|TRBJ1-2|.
TGTGCCAGCAGCTCCGGCAGCCCCTATGGCTACACCTTC
CASSSGSPYGYTF
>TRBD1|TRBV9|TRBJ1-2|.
TGTGCCAGCAGCGTAGAGTCCCAGGGGGCTCTTAACTATGGCTACACCTTC
CASSVESQGALNYGYTF
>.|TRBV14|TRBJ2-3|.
TGTGCCAGCAGCCAAGTTATGTTAACAGATACGCAGTATTTT
CASSQVMLTDTQYF
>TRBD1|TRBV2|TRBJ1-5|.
TGTGCCAGCAGTGACAGATCAGGGACAGGGAGCAATCAGCCCCAGCATTTT
CASSDRSGTGSNQPQHF
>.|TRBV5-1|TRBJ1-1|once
TGCGCCAGCAGCTTGAACGCAGGGGACCCGAAGAACACTGAAGCTTTCTTT
CASSLNAGDPKNTEAFF
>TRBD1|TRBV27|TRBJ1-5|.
TGTGCCAGCAGGACAGGGGGCGGGAGCAATCAGCCCCAGCATTTT
CASRTGGGSNQPQHF
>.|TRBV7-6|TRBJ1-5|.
TGTGCCAGCAGCCACGGACAGAACAATCAGCCCCAGCATTTT
CASSHGQNNQPQHF
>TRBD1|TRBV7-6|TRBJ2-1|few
TGTGCCAGCAGCCCCACGGGACAGGGGGCGATTGAGCAGTTCTTC
CASSPTGQGAIEQFF
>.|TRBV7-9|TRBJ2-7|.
TGTGCCAGCAGCCTCCGCGAGGACCCCTACGAGCAGTACTTC
CASSLREDPYEQYF
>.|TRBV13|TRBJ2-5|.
TGTGCCAGCAGCCTACGAGAAGAGACCCAGTACTTC
CASSLREETQYF
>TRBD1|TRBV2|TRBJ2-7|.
TGTGCCAGCAGTGTCCGGGACAGGGTGACTCTTTTT
CASSVRDRVTLF
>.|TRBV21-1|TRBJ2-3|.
TGTGCCAGCAGCAAAGAGACGCCGCCATCCGGGACAGGGGACACAGATACGCAGTATTTT
CASSKETPPSGTGDTDTQYF
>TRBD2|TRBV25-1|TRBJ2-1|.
TGTGCCAGCAGTCGCGCCCTAGCGGGAGCCTACAATGAGCAGTTCTTC
CASSRALAGAYNEQFF
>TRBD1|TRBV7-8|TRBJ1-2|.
TGTGCCAGCAGCTTAACCGGGACAGCCTATGGCTACACCTTC
CASSLTGTAYGYTF
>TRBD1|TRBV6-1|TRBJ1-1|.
TGTGCCGGACAGACAGGGAAGAGCGCTGAAGCTTTCTTT
CAGQTGKSAEAFF
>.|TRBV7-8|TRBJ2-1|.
TGTGCCAGCAGCTTAGTGCCGGACACCGGGTACAATGAGCAGTTCTTC
CASSLVPDTGYNEQFF
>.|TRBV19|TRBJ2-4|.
TGTGCCAGTAGTATAGATCGAACAGGTGCCAAAAACATTCAGTACTTC
CASSIDRTGAKNIQYF
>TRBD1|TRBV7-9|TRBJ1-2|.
TGTGCCAGCAGCTCGGGACAGGGCTATGGCTACACCTTC
CASSSGQGYGYTF
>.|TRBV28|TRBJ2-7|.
TGTGCCAGCAGTTTGGGTCAACAGGGCGACGAGCAGTACTTC
CASSLGQQGDEQYF
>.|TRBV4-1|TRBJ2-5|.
TGCGCCAGCAGCCAAGACTCAGGGATTTTTTACGAGACCCAGTACTTC
CASSQDSGIFYETQYF
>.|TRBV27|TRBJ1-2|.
TGTGCCAGCAAACCGGGAGCCGGAGACTATGGCTACACCTTC
CASKPGAGDYGYTF
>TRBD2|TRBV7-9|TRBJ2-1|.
TGTGCCAGCAGCCCGGCGGCGGGAGGGTTCAATGAGCAGTTCTTC
CASSPAAGGFNEQFF
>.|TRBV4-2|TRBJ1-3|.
TGTGCCAGCAGCCATTTCCTGGGGGCAGGAAACACCATATATTTT
CASSHFLGAGNTIYF
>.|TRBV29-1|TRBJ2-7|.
TGCAGCGTTGAAGGTGCAGGGGTGTTGTACGAGCAGTACTTC
CSVEGAGVLYEQYF
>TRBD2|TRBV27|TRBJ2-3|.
TGTGCCAGCAGTTCCGGACTAGCGGGAGGGCCGGTAGATACGCAGTATTTT
CASSSGLAGGPVDTQYF
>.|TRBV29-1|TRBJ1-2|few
TGCAGCGTTGACAAAGGGATCTATGGCTACACCTTC
CSVDKGIYGYTF
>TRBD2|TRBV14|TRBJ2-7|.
TGTGCCAGCAGCCAGTTGACTAGCGGGAGTAAGGGGTACGAGCAGTACTTC
CASSQLTSGSKGYEQYF
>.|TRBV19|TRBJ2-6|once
TGTGCCAGTAGTACTTGGACAGAGAACTCTGGGGCCAACGTCCTGACTTTC
CASSTWTENSGANVLTF
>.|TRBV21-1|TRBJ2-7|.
TGTGCCAGCAGCAAACAGGCGACCTACGAGCAGTACTTC
CASSKQATYEQYF
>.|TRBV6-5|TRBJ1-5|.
TGTGCCAGCAGCGTAGACCAGAGCAATCAGCCCCAGCATTTT
CASSVDQSNQPQHF
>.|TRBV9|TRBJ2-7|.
TGTGCCAGCAGCGTAGGACAGGGAGGTAACTACGAGCAGTACTTC
CASSVGQGGNYEQYF
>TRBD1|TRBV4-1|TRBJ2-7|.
TGCGCCAGCAGCCAAGATCGGGGACAGGGGACCTACGAGCAGTACTTC
CASSQDRGQGTYEQYF
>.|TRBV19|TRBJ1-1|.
TGTGCCAGCCTAGGGTCCGGGTTCATGAACACTGAAGCTTTCTTT
CASLGSGFMNTEAFF
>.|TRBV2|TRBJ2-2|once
TGCGGGGAGGAGACGAACACCGGGGAGCTGTTTTTT
CGEETNTGELFF